These T cell receptor beta chains were read from a single sample in a study of blood T cell repertoires in COVID-19. Assay used: immunoSEQ multiplex PCR; TCRdb lists only in-frame clones, some missing. The sample gives 6,000 or so clones, approximately 90% of which show up once; roughly 7.5% is in the top ten. Sequenced sample: peripheral blood. The receptors originated from a human donor in a cohort sampled during active COVID-19. Each CDR3 is given with its conserved first and last residue. Each record gives: CDR3 DNA, CDR3 protein, clone size, J gene, D gene, V gene. The D gene is left open where the match is weak. Not every row has a clone size; where given, it reads once, few, many or a size class.

CDR3nt: TGTGCCAGCAGCATAACGCGTTCGGGCGAGCAGTACTTC
CDR3aa: CASSITRSGEQYF
abundance: .
j_gene: TRBJ2-7
d_gene: .
v_gene: TRBV7-8

CDR3nt: TGCGCCAGCAGCTTGGATACTAGCGGGAGCACAGATACGCAGTATTTT
CDR3aa: CASSLDTSGSTDTQYF
abundance: .
j_gene: TRBJ2-3
d_gene: TRBD2
v_gene: TRBV5-1

CDR3nt: TGTGCCAGCAGTAGCCATTCAGGGGATCAGCCCCAGCATTTT
CDR3aa: CASSSHSGDQPQHF
abundance: .
j_gene: TRBJ1-5
d_gene: .
v_gene: TRBV6-5

CDR3nt: TGTGCCACCTCGCGGGAGGAATTGTGGTCCTACAATGAGCAGTTCTTC
CDR3aa: CATSREELWSYNEQFF
abundance: .
j_gene: TRBJ2-1
d_gene: TRBD2
v_gene: TRBV15

CDR3nt: TGCGCCAGCAGTGCCGGGACAGGGCGGGTTTTGGAGCAGTTCTTC
CDR3aa: CASSAGTGRVLEQFF
abundance: .
j_gene: TRBJ2-1
d_gene: TRBD1
v_gene: TRBV5-1

CDR3nt: TGCAGTGCTAGTCCCTCTTCTAGCAATCAGCCCCAGCATTTT
CDR3aa: CSASPSSSNQPQHF
abundance: .
j_gene: TRBJ1-5
d_gene: .
v_gene: TRBV20-1

CDR3nt: TGTGCCACCTCACAGGGGGCGATGGATGGCTACACCTTC
CDR3aa: CATSQGAMDGYTF
abundance: .
j_gene: TRBJ1-2
d_gene: TRBD1
v_gene: TRBV24-1

CDR3nt: TGTGCCAGCAGTGAAAGCGTGGGTTACGAGCAGTACTTC
CDR3aa: CASSESVGYEQYF
abundance: .
j_gene: TRBJ2-7
d_gene: .
v_gene: TRBV2

CDR3nt: TGTGCCAGCTCACAATCAGGGGCCGATGGCTACACCTTC
CDR3aa: CASSQSGADGYTF
abundance: .
j_gene: TRBJ1-2
d_gene: .
v_gene: TRBV18

CDR3nt: TGCAGCGTGGAGGGGGGGGCCGAGACCCAGTACTTC
CDR3aa: CSVEGGAETQYF
abundance: .
j_gene: TRBJ2-5
d_gene: .
v_gene: TRBV29-1

CDR3nt: TGCAGTGCAGAACTCGCAGATACGCAGTATTTT
CDR3aa: CSAELADTQYF
abundance: once
j_gene: TRBJ2-3
d_gene: .
v_gene: TRBV20-1

CDR3nt: TGTGCCAGCAGTTTCGGATCAGGGGTTCAGCCCCAGCATTTT
CDR3aa: CASSFGSGVQPQHF
abundance: .
j_gene: TRBJ1-5
d_gene: .
v_gene: TRBV27

CDR3nt: TGTGCCAGCAGGTCTGGCGGGAGTTCCTACGAGCAGTACTTC
CDR3aa: CASRSGGSSYEQYF
abundance: .
j_gene: TRBJ2-7
d_gene: TRBD2
v_gene: TRBV6-5

CDR3nt: TGTGCCAGCAGCCCGGGACTAGCGGGCACATATAGCACAGATACGCAGTATTTT
CDR3aa: CASSPGLAGTYSTDTQYF
abundance: few
j_gene: TRBJ2-3
d_gene: TRBD2
v_gene: TRBV5-4

CDR3nt: TGTGCCAGCAGTTTCAGGTTCGCAGCCACCGAGAACAATGAGCAGTTCTTC
CDR3aa: CASSFRFAATENNEQFF
abundance: .
j_gene: TRBJ2-1
d_gene: .
v_gene: TRBV27

CDR3nt: TGTGCCAGTAGTATTTACTCCGTCACCGGGGAGCTGTTTTTT
CDR3aa: CASSIYSVTGELFF
abundance: .
j_gene: TRBJ2-2
d_gene: .
v_gene: TRBV19

CDR3nt: TGCGCCAGCAAAGATAGCGGGGGGGCCGCAGATACGCAGTATTTT
CDR3aa: CASKDSGGAADTQYF
abundance: .
j_gene: TRBJ2-3
d_gene: TRBD2
v_gene: TRBV5-1

CDR3nt: TGTGCCAGCAGTCCACCACAGGGATCTGGAAACACCATATATTTT
CDR3aa: CASSPPQGSGNTIYF
abundance: .
j_gene: TRBJ1-3
d_gene: .
v_gene: TRBV28

CDR3nt: TGTGCCTGGAGTGCGACAGCCTACGAGCAGTACTTC
CDR3aa: CAWSATAYEQYF
abundance: .
j_gene: TRBJ2-7
d_gene: .
v_gene: TRBV30

CDR3nt: TGTGCCAGCAGCTTCCTACAGGGCTCCTACGAGCAGTACTTC
CDR3aa: CASSFLQGSYEQYF
abundance: .
j_gene: TRBJ2-7
d_gene: .
v_gene: TRBV5-6

CDR3nt: TGTGCCAGCAGCCAAGGGAAAACTAGCGGAAGCACAGATACGCAGTATTTT
CDR3aa: CASSQGKTSGSTDTQYF
abundance: .
j_gene: TRBJ2-3
d_gene: TRBD2
v_gene: TRBV4-2

CDR3nt: TGTGCCAGCAGTCAGGGAAGAAATGAGCAGTTCTTC
CDR3aa: CASSQGRNEQFF
abundance: .
j_gene: TRBJ2-1
d_gene: .
v_gene: TRBV11-3

CDR3nt: TGTGCCAGCAGCACCAAGACAGGGTTTCGGGAGACCCAGTACTTC
CDR3aa: CASSTKTGFRETQYF
abundance: once
j_gene: TRBJ2-5
d_gene: TRBD1
v_gene: TRBV7-8

CDR3nt: TGTGCCAGCAGCAAAGGCTTTAAGCGGGAGGGCCGTTGGGAGACCCAGTACTTC
CDR3aa: CASSKGFKREGRWETQYF
abundance: .
j_gene: TRBJ2-5
d_gene: .
v_gene: TRBV21-1

CDR3nt: TGTGCTAGTGGTTTGCAGTACAGGGGGTCGAACACTGAAGCTTTCTTT
CDR3aa: CASGLQYRGSNTEAFF
abundance: .
j_gene: TRBJ1-1
d_gene: TRBD1
v_gene: TRBV12-5

CDR3nt: TGTGCCAGTAGGTCAGGTTACAATGAGCAGTTCTTC
CDR3aa: CASRSGYNEQFF
abundance: .
j_gene: TRBJ2-1
d_gene: .
v_gene: TRBV19

CDR3nt: TGTGCCAGCAGCTTGGGTAGAGGCGGGGCTAGCACAGATACGCAGTATTTT
CDR3aa: CASSLGRGGASTDTQYF
abundance: .
j_gene: TRBJ2-3
d_gene: .
v_gene: TRBV11-3

CDR3nt: TGTGCCAGCAGTGTAGGGGGCCGGGAGACCCAGTACTTC
CDR3aa: CASSVGGRETQYF
abundance: .
j_gene: TRBJ2-5
d_gene: TRBD1
v_gene: TRBV28

CDR3nt: TGCGCCAGCAGCCTCAGGACAGGTCCAGATCAACACTCTGGAAACACCATATATTTT
CDR3aa: CASSLRTGPDQHSGNTIYF
abundance: .
j_gene: TRBJ1-3
d_gene: TRBD1
v_gene: TRBV4-1

CDR3nt: TGTGCCAGCAGTTTACCGGGGACAGCTGAAGCTTTCTTT
CDR3aa: CASSLPGTAEAFF
abundance: few
j_gene: TRBJ1-1
d_gene: TRBD1
v_gene: TRBV6-5

CDR3nt: TGCGCCAGCGCCCTCGGGAGGCAGGGCTATGGCTACACCTTC
CDR3aa: CASALGRQGYGYTF
abundance: .
j_gene: TRBJ1-2
d_gene: .
v_gene: TRBV4-1

CDR3nt: TGTGCCAGCAGCGGGACTAGCGGGACTGTTGAGCAGTTCTTC
CDR3aa: CASSGTSGTVEQFF
abundance: once
j_gene: TRBJ2-1
d_gene: TRBD2
v_gene: TRBV11-3

CDR3nt: TGTGCCAGCAGCAAGTACCTAAGTTACGAGCAGTACTTC
CDR3aa: CASSKYLSYEQYF
abundance: .
j_gene: TRBJ2-7
d_gene: .
v_gene: TRBV7-9

CDR3nt: TGCGCCAGCAGCTGGGGGGTTCAAGAGACCCAGTACTTC
CDR3aa: CASSWGVQETQYF
abundance: .
j_gene: TRBJ2-5
d_gene: .
v_gene: TRBV5-1

CDR3nt: TGCGCCAGCAGCAACGGGACTAGGGGAGAGCAGTACTTC
CDR3aa: CASSNGTRGEQYF
abundance: few
j_gene: TRBJ2-7
d_gene: TRBD2
v_gene: TRBV5-1

CDR3nt: TGTGCCAGTAGTACTATAGCGGGAGGGCATACGGATACGCAGTATTTT
CDR3aa: CASSTIAGGHTDTQYF
abundance: .
j_gene: TRBJ2-3
d_gene: TRBD2
v_gene: TRBV19